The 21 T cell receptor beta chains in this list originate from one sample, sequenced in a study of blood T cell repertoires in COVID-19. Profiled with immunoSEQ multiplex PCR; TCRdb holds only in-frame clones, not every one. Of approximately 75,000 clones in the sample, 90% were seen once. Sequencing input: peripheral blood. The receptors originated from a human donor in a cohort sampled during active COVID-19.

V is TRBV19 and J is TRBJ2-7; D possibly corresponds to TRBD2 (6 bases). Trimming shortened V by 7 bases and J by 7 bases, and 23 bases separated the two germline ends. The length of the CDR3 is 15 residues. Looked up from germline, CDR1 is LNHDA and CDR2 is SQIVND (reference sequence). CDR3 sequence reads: CASKDFGGLGGEQYF. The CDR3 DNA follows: TGTGCCAGTAAAGACTTCGGGGGTCTTGGCGGGGAGCAGTACTTC.

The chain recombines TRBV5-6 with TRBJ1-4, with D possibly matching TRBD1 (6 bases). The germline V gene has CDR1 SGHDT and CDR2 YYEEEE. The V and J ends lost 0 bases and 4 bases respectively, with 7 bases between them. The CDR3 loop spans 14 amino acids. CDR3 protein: CASSLEQGNEKLFF. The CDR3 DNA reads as TGTGCCAGCAGCTTGGAACAGGGTAATGAAAAACTGTTTTTT.

The CDR3 protein is CASSFVLAGSETQYF. CDR3 DNA: TGTGCCAGCAGCTTCGTACTAGCGGGGTCGGAGACCCAGTACTTC. The rearrangement uses TRBV7-6 and TRBJ2-5, with 10 bases lining up with TRBD2. The CDR3 is made up of 15 amino acids. The germline CDR1 and CDR2 sequences are SGHVS and FNYEAQ. The trim removed 3 bases at V and 5 bases at J, leaving 6 bases unmatched.

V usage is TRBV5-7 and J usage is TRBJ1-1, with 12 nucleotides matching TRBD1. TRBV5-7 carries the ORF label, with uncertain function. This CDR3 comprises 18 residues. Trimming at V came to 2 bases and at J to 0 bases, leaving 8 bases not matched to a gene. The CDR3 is CASSFPRGTGGLNTEAFF. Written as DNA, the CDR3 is TGTGCCAGCAGCTTTCCGCGAGGGACAGGGGGCCTGAACACTGAAGCTTTCTTT.

The CDR3 sequence is CATSRGGAGAHYEQYF. The DNA for the CDR3 is TGTGCCACCAGCAGAGGGGGGGCGGGGGCACACTACGAGCAGTACTTC. The J gene is TRBJ2-7, the V gene TRBV15; D is possibly TRBD2 (7 bases). The germline V gene has CDR1 LNHNV and CDR2 YYDKDF (reference sequence). Trimming left V 1 base short and J 3 bases short, with 16 bases between. The CDR3 is 16 residues long.

CDR3 in amino acids: CASSPSFWTSGGDEQFF. In DNA form, the CDR3 reads TGTGCCAGCAGCCCATCCTTCTGGACTAGCGGGGGGGACGAGCAGTTCTTC. The chain links TRBV4-2 to TRBJ2-1; 15 positions match TRBD2. V shed 4 bases and J 10 bases; nucleotides not matched to a gene: 11. Germline values: CDR1 LGHNA, CDR2 YNFKEQ. The CDR3 has 17 amino acids.

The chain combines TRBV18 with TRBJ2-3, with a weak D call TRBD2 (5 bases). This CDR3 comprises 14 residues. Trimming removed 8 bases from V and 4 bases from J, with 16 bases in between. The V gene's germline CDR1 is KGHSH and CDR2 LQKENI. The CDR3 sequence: CASLGPTGADTQYF. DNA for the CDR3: TGTGCCAGCCTAGGTCCTACCGGGGCAGATACGCAGTATTTT.

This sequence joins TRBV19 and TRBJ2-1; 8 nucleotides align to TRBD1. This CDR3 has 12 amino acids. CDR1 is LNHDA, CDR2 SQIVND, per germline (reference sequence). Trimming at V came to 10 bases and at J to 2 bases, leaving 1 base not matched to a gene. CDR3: CATTGAYNEQFF. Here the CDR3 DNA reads TGTGCCACGACAGGGGCCTACAATGAGCAGTTCTTC.

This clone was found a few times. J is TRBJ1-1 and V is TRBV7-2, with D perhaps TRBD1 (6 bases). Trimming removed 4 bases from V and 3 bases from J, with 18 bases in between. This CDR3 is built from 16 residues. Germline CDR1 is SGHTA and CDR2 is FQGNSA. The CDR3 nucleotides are TGTGCCAGCAGCTCGAATCCACAGGGTACTTACACTGAAGCTTTCTTT. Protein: CASSSNPQGTYTEAFF.

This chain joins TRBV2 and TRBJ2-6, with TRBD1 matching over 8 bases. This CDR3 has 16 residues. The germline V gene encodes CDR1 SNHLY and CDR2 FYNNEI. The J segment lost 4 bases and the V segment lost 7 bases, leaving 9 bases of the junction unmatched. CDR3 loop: CASTRQGLRGANVLTF. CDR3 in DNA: TGTGCCAGCACTAGACAGGGGCTCAGGGGGGCCAACGTCCTGACTTTC.

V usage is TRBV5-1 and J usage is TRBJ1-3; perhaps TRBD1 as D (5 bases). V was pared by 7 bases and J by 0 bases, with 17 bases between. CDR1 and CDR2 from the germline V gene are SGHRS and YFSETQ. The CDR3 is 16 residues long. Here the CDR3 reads CASSGESKASGNTIYF. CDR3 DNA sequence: TGCGCCAGCTCGGGGGAGAGTAAGGCCTCTGGAAACACCATATATTTT.

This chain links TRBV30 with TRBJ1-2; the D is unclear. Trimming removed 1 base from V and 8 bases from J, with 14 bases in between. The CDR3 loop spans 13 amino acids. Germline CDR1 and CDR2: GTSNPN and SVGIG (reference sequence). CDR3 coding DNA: TGTGCCTGGAGTGCTACCTCTCTATGGGGCTACACCTTC. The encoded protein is CAWSATSLWGYTF.

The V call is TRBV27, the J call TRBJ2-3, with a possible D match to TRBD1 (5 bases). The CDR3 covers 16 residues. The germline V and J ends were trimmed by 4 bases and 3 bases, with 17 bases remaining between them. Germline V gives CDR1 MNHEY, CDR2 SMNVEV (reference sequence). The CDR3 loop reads CASSSLFLDITDTQYF. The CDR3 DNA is TGTGCCAGCAGTTCCCTGTTCCTGGACATTACAGATACGCAGTATTTT.

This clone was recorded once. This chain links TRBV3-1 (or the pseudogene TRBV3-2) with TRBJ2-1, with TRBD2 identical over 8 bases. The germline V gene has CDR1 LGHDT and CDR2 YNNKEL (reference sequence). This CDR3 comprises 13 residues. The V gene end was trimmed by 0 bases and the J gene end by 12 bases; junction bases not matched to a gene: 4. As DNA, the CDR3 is TGTGCCAGCAGCCAAGATATCCGGGGGGGGCAGTTCTTC. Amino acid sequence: CASSQDIRGGQFF.

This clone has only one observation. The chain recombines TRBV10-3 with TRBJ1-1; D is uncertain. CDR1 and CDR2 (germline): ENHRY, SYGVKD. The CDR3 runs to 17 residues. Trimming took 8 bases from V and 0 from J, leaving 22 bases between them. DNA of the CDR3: TGTGCCATCGCGGGCGGGGTCCCCGGCGGGATGAACACTGAAGCTTTCTTT. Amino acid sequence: CAIAGGVPGGMNTEAFF.

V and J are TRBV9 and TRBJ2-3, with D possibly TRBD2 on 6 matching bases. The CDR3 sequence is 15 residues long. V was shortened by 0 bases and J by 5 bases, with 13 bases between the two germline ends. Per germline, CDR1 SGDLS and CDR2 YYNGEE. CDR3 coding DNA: TGTGCCAGCAGCGTAGCCTCCGCGGGGTTAGATACGCAGTATTTT. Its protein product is CASSVASAGLDTQYF.

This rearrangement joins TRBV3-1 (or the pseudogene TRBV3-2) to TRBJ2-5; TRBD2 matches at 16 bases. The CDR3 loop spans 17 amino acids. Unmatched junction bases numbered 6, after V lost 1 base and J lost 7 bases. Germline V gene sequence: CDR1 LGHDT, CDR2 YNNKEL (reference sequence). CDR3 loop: CASSQVGLAGGPGTQYF. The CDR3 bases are TGTGCCAGCAGCCAAGTGGGACTAGCGGGGGGGCCTGGGACCCAGTACTTC.

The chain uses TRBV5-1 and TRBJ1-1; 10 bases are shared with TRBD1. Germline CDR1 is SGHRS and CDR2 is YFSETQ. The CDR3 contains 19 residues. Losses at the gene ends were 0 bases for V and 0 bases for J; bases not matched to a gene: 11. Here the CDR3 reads CASSLARDRGRGMNTEAFF. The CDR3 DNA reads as TGCGCCAGCAGCTTGGCCCGAGACAGGGGGCGCGGTATGAACACTGAAGCTTTCTTT.

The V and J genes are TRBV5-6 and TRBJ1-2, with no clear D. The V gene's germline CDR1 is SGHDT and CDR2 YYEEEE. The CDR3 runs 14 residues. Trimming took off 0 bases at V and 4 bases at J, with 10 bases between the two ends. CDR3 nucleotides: TGTGCCAGCAGCTTGGATATGGCGGTCTATGGCTACACCTTC. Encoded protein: CASSLDMAVYGYTF.

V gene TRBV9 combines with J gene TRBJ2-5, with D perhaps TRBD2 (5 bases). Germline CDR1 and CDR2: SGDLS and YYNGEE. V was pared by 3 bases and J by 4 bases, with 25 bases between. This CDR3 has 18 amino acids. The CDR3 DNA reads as TGTGCCAGCAGCGGCGCCGCTCGAGGGCCGAAGAAGAGAGAGACCCAGTACTTC. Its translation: CASSGAARGPKKRETQYF.

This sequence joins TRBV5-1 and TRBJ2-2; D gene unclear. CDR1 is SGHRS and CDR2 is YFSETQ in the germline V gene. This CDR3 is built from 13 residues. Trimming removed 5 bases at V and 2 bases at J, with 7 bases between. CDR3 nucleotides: TGCGCCAGCAGTCAGACTAACACCGGGGAGCTGTTTTTT. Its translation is CASSQTNTGELFF.